This section outlines one T cell receptor beta chain sequence together with its context. The data originate from a study of blood T cell repertoires in COVID-19. At the level of the study: Some COVID-19 samples were acute and others convalescent; all came from the United States, Italy and Spain. Nucleic acid was either cDNA or gDNA, and it came from T cells, B-cell-depleted T cells, or PBMCs.

Authors' methods: By means of reference gene primer amplification, nucleated cell counts were estimated. Profiled with immunoSEQ multiplex PCR; TCRdb holds only in-frame clones, not every one. The V and J calls and the clone size are those of that table, but D and trimming were determined from the DNA. The profile shows roughly 130,000 clones, around 87% of them singletons. The receptor's source is a woman aged 60-75 years with acute or convalescent COVID-19. Sequenced input: peripheral blood.

CDR3 protein: CASSYRSSNQPQHF. The CDR3 DNA follows: TGTGCCAGCAGTTACCGGAGTAGCAATCAGCCCCAGCATTTT. The chain couples TRBV6-2 or TRBV6-3 to TRBJ1-5, with no clear D. Germline CDR1 MNHEY, CDR2 SVGEGT. Trimming pared 2 bases from V and 0 bases from J, leaving 5 bases between. The CDR3 is 14 amino acids.